A single T cell receptor (beta chain) is shown here with its context. A far larger clone differs by one base, so this is likely a read error. The same CDR3 arises from other DNA sequences in this sample as well. Libraries were prepared by immunoSEQ multiplex PCR; TCRdb keeps only in-frame clonotypes and omits some of them. This sample has 400,000 to 500,000 clones, with 70% to 80% found just once. This record comes from a study of shared clonotypes between healthy human individuals. The germline V gene encodes CDR1 GTSNPN and CDR2 SVGIG (reference sequence). This CDR3 has 14 residues. The V end lost 3 bases, the J end lost 5 bases, and 16 bases lay between the germline ends.

The source of this sequence is a middle-aged woman in good health. Some clones in this sample may be carry-over from other donors' samples. Sample: PBMCs. V is TRBV30 and J is TRBJ2-5, with TRBD1 as a possible D gene (6 bases). In DNA, the CDR3 is TGTGCCTGGAGCCGACAGGTTCGACAGGAGACCCAGTACTTC. Translating it yields CAWSRQVRQETQYF.